The clone carrying this TCR beta chain was seen a few times. The antigen remains unidentified. This specimen includes other DNA sequences encoding the same CDR3. The sample belongs to a study of OX40 agonist ivuxolimab in advanced cancers. Overall study context: Ivuxolimab is a fully human IgG2 antibody that activates OX40 (CD134). A partial response was reached by three patients: one with hepatocellular carcinoma and two with cutaneous melanoma.

Data came from immunoSEQ multiplex PCR; TCRdb stores just in-frame clones and leaves some out. The sample has 55,000 to 70,000 clones, over 80% seen once. Germline assignment: CDR1 SEHNR and CDR2 FQNEAQ (reference sequence). Trimming pared 5 bases from V and 0 bases from J, leaving 13 bases between. CDR3 length: 15 residues. Study conclusions and caveats: Expanded peripheral T cells had an undetermined antigen specificity. Some of the nonresponding patients also showed low levels of normalized T-cell clonal expansion.

The sequence derives from an adult with an advanced solid tumor such as melanoma, head and neck, liver or kidney cancer. The sequences come from CD4+ or CD8+ T cells sorted from blood, collected in a trial of the OX40 agonist ivuxolimab. The chain combines TRBV7-9 with TRBJ1-1; D gene uncertain. CDR3 sequence reads: CASSILRVMNTEAFF. The CDR3 coding sequence is TGTGCCAGCAGCATCCTACGGGTCATGAACACTGAAGCTTTCTTT.